This TCR beta chain was captured in a study of blood T cell repertoires in COVID-19. For the study at large: The origin of the acute and convalescent COVID-19 samples was the United States, Italy and Spain. PBMCs, B-cell-depleted T cells, or T cells provided the cDNA or gDNA that made up the material.

This table comes from immunoSEQ multiplex PCR, and its TCRdb copy is limited to in-frame clones, with some not included. This table has under 110,000 clones, 85% appearing once. This CDR3 is 13 amino acids long. Trimming cost V 3 bases and J 7 bases, with 10 bases left between them. The TCR originated in a woman between 70 and 85 years old with active or convalescent COVID-19. Sequenced: peripheral blood. The chain joins TRBV12-3 or TRBV12-4 to TRBJ1-3; D not resolved. The CDR3 sequence is CASSFSGMNTIYF. Here the CDR3 DNA reads TGTGCCAGCAGTTTCTCCGGGATGAACACCATATATTTT.